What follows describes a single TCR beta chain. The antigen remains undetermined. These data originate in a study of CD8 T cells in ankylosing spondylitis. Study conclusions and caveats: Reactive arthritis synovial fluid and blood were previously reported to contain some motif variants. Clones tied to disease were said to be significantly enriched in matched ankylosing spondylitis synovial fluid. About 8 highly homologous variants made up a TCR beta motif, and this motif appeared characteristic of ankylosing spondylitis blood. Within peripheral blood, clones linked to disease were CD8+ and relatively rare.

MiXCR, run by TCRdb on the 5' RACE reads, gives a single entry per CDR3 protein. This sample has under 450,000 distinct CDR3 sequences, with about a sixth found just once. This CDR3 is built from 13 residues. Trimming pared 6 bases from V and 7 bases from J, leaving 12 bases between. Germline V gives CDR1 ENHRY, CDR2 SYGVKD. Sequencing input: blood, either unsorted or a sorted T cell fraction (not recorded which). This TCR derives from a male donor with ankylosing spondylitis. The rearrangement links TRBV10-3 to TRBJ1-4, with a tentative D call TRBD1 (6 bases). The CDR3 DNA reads TGTGCCATCAGCGGACAGTTGTTTGAAAAACTGTTTTTT. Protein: CAISGQLFEKLFF.